This TCR beta chain was sequenced in a study of T-cell reconstitution after alpha-beta-depleted transplantation in children (dated by TCRdb to about 2016). Context from the whole study: Using TCR repertoire profiling, the study quantitatively followed how T-cell immune reconstitution unfolded in children after TCRalphabeta/CD19-depleted allogeneic hematopoietic cell transplantation.

Inclusive of the bounding cysteine and phenylalanine, the CDR3 is 15 residues long. Only the CDR3 DNA stays, 45 bases, in frame from base 1. A distance of 11 bases separates the germline ends of V and J, which lose 5 bases and 0 bases respectively. Reading the germline V gene (reference sequence) gives CDR1 SEHNR and CDR2 FQNEAQ. The library relied on PCR. Reads for this sample came from an Illumina HiSeq 2500. Molecular barcoding was employed in the preparation of TCR libraries, with unique molecular identifiers being used to normalize TCRbeta repertoire quantification. TCRdb reprocessed the public reads (quality trimming at Q25 with fastp, clone calling with MiXCR) and kept in-frame beta chains. Rows matching on CDR3 protein sequence are summarized as one entry with the most common DNA and genes. The sample table records 170,000 or so distinct CDR3 sequences; approximately 6.8% of these occur just once. Around 2.7% of the sample is held by the ten biggest clonotypes.

The sample holds many counts of this clonotype. What antigen it recognizes has not been identified. Nothing much larger sits one base from this clone, and base qualities are not available. The chain links TRBV7-9 with TRBJ1-3; no D gene is confidently identified. This specimen consisted of PBMCs from the stem cell graft donor, obtained from the stem cell graft. The TCR originated in a human donor who donated a stem cell graft to a child with Wiskott-Aldrich syndrome. The CDR3 protein is CASSNKGSSGNTIYF. The DNA sequence is given as TGTGCCAGCAGCAACAAAGGGTCCTCTGGAAACACCATATATTTT. The CDR3 plus the reference TRBV7-9 and TRBJ1-3 genes for the other parts give the full variable domain: DTGVSQNPRHKITKRGQNVTFRCDPISEHNRLYWYRQTLGQGPEFLTYFQNEAQLEKSRLLSDRFSAERPKGSFSTLEIQRTEQGDSAMYLCASSNKGSSGNTIYFGEGSWLTVV.